Following are 25 T cell receptor beta chains from one sample sequenced in a study of post-analysis software for immune sequencing data. Study-wide results and limits: TRBV segments more frequent in patients than in controls numbered roughly 5 and included TRBV5-6, TRBV5-1 and TRBV20-1.

Their antigens remain unidentified. TCR beta cDNA libraries had unique molecular identifiers. Via MiXCR, TCRdb re-called the PCR reads, giving one row per CDR3 protein. The data hold hundreds of thousands of distinct CDR3 sequences, with 25% to 30% observed a single time. Specimen: blood. The receptors come from a girl aged 5 to 17 with multiple sclerosis.

This clonotype was detected only a few times. As DNA, the CDR3 is TGCAGCGTCTTTAAGGTGGGCGCCCTGCTGTACTTC. This encodes CSVFKVGALLYF. This chain joins TRBV29-1 and TRBJ2-7; the D is unclear. The CDR3 runs to 12 residues. V shed 6 bases and J shed 12 bases, with 21 bases lying between them. CDR1 SQVTM and CDR2 ANQGSEA come from the germline V gene.

The chain has TRBV2 and TRBJ2-7; possibly TRBD1 for D (5 bases). CDR3 length equals 13 residues. Trimming cost V 8 bases and J 1 base, with 12 bases left between them. Germline CDR1 is SNHLY and CDR2 is FYNNEI. The CDR3 loop reads CASFIRVSYEQYF. The CDR3 DNA reads as TGTGCCAGCTTTATCAGGGTTTCCTACGAGCAGTACTTC.

This chain connects TRBV27 to TRBJ1-6, with D possibly matching TRBD1 (5 bases). V was clipped by 2 bases and J by 9 bases, with 26 bases between them. Looked up from germline, CDR1 is MNHEY and CDR2 is SMNVEV (reference sequence). The CDR3 is made up of 19 amino acids. CDR3 in amino acids: CASSLPQRGLAREVSPLHF. The CDR3 DNA follows: TGTGCCAGCAGTTTACCACAACGGGGCCTCGCCAGGGAGGTTTCACCCCTCCACTTT.

This clonotype was picked up many times. The chain joins TRBV20-1 to TRBJ2-1; TRBD2 matches at 11 bases. V shed 0 bases and J 7 bases; nucleotides not matched to a gene: 5. This CDR3 has 15 amino acids. CDR1 is DFQATT, CDR2 SNEGSKA, per germline (reference sequence). The CDR3 region has the DNA TGCAGTGCTAGAGATGTAGCGGGAGGGGAAAATGAGCAGTTCTTC. This codes for CSARDVAGGENEQFF.

The chain has TRBV5-1 and TRBJ2-7; possibly TRBD1 or TRBD2 for D (5 bases each). The CDR3 runs to 14 residues. From germline, CDR1 is SGHRS and CDR2 YFSETQ. The germline V and J ends were trimmed by 2 bases and 2 bases, with 11 bases remaining between them. For the CDR3, the DNA is TGCGCCAGCAGCTTCCGGGACGGACCCTACGAGCAGTACTTC. This gives the protein CASSFRDGPYEQYF.

The chain combines TRBV27 with TRBJ1-2; D remains unclear. Germline loops: CDR1 MNHEY, CDR2 SMNVEV (reference sequence). The CDR3 runs to 15 residues. Deletions cut 2 bases from V and 8 bases from J, with 18 bases between. The CDR3 sequence is CASSLKGVGRRGYTF. The CDR3 nucleotides are TGTGCCAGCAGTTTAAAGGGCGTAGGGCGCCGGGGCTACACCTTC.

The chain joins TRBV7-2 to TRBJ1-2; 7 positions agree with TRBD1. Germline CDR1 SGHTA, CDR2 FQGNSA. With V trimmed by 5 bases and J by 8 bases, 11 bases remained unmatched. There are 14 residues in the CDR3. The CDR3 DNA sequence: TGTGCCAGCAGCGAGGGGGCGGGCAGGCTCGGCTACACCTTC. Encoded protein: CASSEGAGRLGYTF.

V usage is TRBV20-1 and J usage is TRBJ2-3; D is possibly TRBD2 (6 bases). The germline V and J ends were trimmed by 3 bases and 2 bases, with 12 bases remaining between them. Germline CDR1 DFQATT, CDR2 SNEGSKA (reference sequence). CDR3 size: 14 residues. The CDR3, as DNA: TGCAGTGCTAGTTTCGGGGGAAACACAGATACGCAGTATTTT. Translating it yields CSASFGGNTDTQYF.

The gene calls are TRBV10-3 and TRBJ1-2; 7 bases are a match to TRBD1. With V trimmed by 3 bases and J by 2 bases, 6 bases remained unmatched. Germline values: CDR1 ENHRY, CDR2 SYGVKD. The CDR3 loop spans 15 amino acids. The DNA for the CDR3 is TGTGCCATCAGTGACGACCCGACAGGGAACTATGGCTACACCTTC. Translation gives CAISDDPTGNYGYTF.

The chain carries TRBV7-9 and TRBJ2-1; D might be TRBD1 or TRBD2, each matching 6 bases. Germline V gene lookup returns CDR1 SEHNR and CDR2 FQNEAQ (reference sequence). Deletions cut 5 bases from V and 3 bases from J, with 20 bases between. This CDR3 has 17 residues. The CDR3 nucleotides read TGTGCCAGCAGCCCCGGGGGCGGCGGGACGATCTACAATGAGCAGTTCTTC. It specifies CASSPGGGGTIYNEQFF.

The CDR3 is CASSRITGGNTEAFF. CDR3 in DNA: TGTGCCAGCAGCCGGATAACAGGGGGGAACACTGAAGCTTTCTTT. The J gene is TRBJ1-1, the V gene TRBV6-2 or TRBV6-3, with 8 bases fitting TRBD1. CDR3 length: 15 residues. V lost 6 bases and J lost 1; bases outside the gene matches: 7. In germline, CDR1 is MNHEY, CDR2 SVGEGT.

The CDR3 DNA reads as TGTGCCAGCAGCCTTCTGTCAGGGGCGAACAATGAGCAGTTCTTC. It yields the protein CASSLLSGANNEQFF. The chain joins TRBV12-3 or TRBV12-4 to TRBJ2-1, with a weak D call TRBD1 (6 bases). The CDR3 sequence is 15 residues long. Deletions cut 6 bases from V and 5 bases from J, with 17 bases between.

With regard to this clonotype: The junction departs from the called germline gene at one end, perhaps through a read error. This chain links TRBV5-1 with TRBJ2-1; D assignment may be TRBD1 or TRBD2 (5 bases each). In germline, CDR1 is SGHRS, CDR2 YFSETQ. CDR3 length: 19 amino acids. CDR3 in amino acids: CAGSLRGAVYDSSYNEQFF. The CDR3 nucleotides are TGCGCCGGCAGCTTGAGGGGTGCGGTGTATGACAGCTCCTACAATGAGCAGTTCTTC.

The table lists this clonotype with a few counts. The V gene is TRBV20-1, the J gene TRBJ2-7; D gene ambiguous. V was cut by 5 bases and J by 2 bases, with 10 bases left in between. The CDR3 has 12 amino acids. Germline assignment: CDR1 DFQATT and CDR2 SNEGSKA (reference sequence). The DNA of the CDR3 is TGCAGTGCTCAAGGAACTACCTACGAGCAGTACTTC. It encodes CSAQGTTYEQYF.

The chain joins TRBV5-1 to TRBJ2-5, with 9 nucleotides matching TRBD2. Germline V gene data show CDR1 as SGHRS and CDR2 as YFSETQ. CDR3 size: 14 residues. V lost 10 bases, J lost 4 bases, and 11 bases stayed unmatched. The CDR3 loop is CASGGAGGLETQYF. The CDR3 bases are TGCGCCTCTGGAGGAGCGGGGGGCTTAGAGACCCAGTACTTC.

The sample holds a few counts of this clonotype. The J gene is TRBJ1-5, the V gene TRBV24-1; 7 nucleotides agree with TRBD1. Germline assignment: CDR1 KGHDR and CDR2 SFDVKD. V gave up 4 bases and J gave up 6 bases; unmatched junction bases: 8. CDR3 length: 15 amino acids. The CDR3 nucleotides are TGTGCCACCAGTGACCCAGTGGCAGGGGGTCAGCCCCAGCATTTT. It yields the protein CATSDPVAGGQPQHF.

The chain employs TRBV29-1 and TRBJ1-1; D is ambiguous. CDR1 is SQVTM and CDR2 is ANQGSEA in the germline V gene. Trimming pared 7 bases from V and 7 bases from J, leaving 19 bases between. The CDR3 is made up of 13 amino acids. CDR3: CSASLNPLIEAFF. Written as DNA, the CDR3 is TGCAGCGCGTCGTTAAACCCTCTGATTGAAGCTTTCTTT.

This clonotype was observed a handful of times. This rearrangement joins TRBV6-6 to TRBJ2-1; maybe TRBD2 (6 bases). Trimming shortened V by 8 bases and J by 6 bases, and 14 bases separated the two germline ends. The length of the CDR3 is 13 residues. From germline, CDR1 is MNHNY and CDR2 SVGAGI (reference sequence). The CDR3 here is CASGRQVINEQFF. CDR3 in DNA: TGTGCCAGCGGGAGGCAGGTGATCAATGAGCAGTTCTTC.

The chain joins TRBV27 to TRBJ2-5; TRBD2 matches 14 bases. Trimming at V came to 10 bases and at J to 5 bases, leaving 12 bases not matched to a gene. Germline V gives CDR1 MNHEY, CDR2 SMNVEV (reference sequence). The CDR3 sequence is 16 residues long. CDR3 in amino acids: CATAPGTSGRWETQYF. The CDR3 bases are TGTGCCACCGCTCCCGGGACTAGCGGGAGATGGGAGACCCAGTACTTC.

The table lists this clonotype with a count of one. This rearrangement joins TRBV16 to TRBJ2-5; D gene ambiguous. Per the germline V gene, CDR1 is KGHSY and CDR2 is FQNENV. This CDR3 has 13 amino acids. The V and J ends lost 4 bases and 11 bases respectively, with 17 bases between them. CDR3 in amino acids: CASSLRTLGEQYF. The CDR3 DNA follows: TGTGCCAGCAGCCTGAGGACCTTGGGTGAGCAGTACTTC.

The chain carries TRBV7-2 and TRBJ2-3, with TRBD2 matching over 10 bases. Germline lookup yields CDR1 SGHTA and CDR2 FQGNSA. This CDR3 is 15 amino acids long. The V and J ends lost 6 bases and 3 bases, in that order; junction bases with no gene match: 6. In DNA form, the CDR3 reads TGTGCCAGCAGTGAGCGGGGGGGCAGTACAGATACGCAGTATTTT. This gives the protein CASSERGGSTDTQYF.

A note on this clonotype: The junction departs from the called germline gene at one end, perhaps through a read error. The chain carries TRBV5-6 and TRBJ1-2, with TRBD1 matching 9 bases. The germline CDR1 and CDR2 sequences are SGHDT and YYEEEE. The CDR3 is made up of 15 amino acids. The CDR3 bases are TGCGCCAGCAGCTTCAGGACAGGGGAAATCTATGGCTACACCTTC. Protein product: CASSFRTGEIYGYTF.

The chain links TRBV12-3 or TRBV12-4 to TRBJ2-1; D gene ambiguous. Trimming removed 3 bases at V and 7 bases at J, with 10 bases between. The CDR3 has 13 amino acids. CDR3 DNA: TGTGCCAGCAGTTTCGATCCGTCGAATGAGCAGTTCTTC. Protein product: CASSFDPSNEQFF.

The sample holds many counts of this clonotype. The CDR3 sequence is CASSELSGGSYNEQFF. DNA of the CDR3: TGTGCCAGCAGTGAATTATCCGGGGGCTCCTACAATGAGCAGTTCTTC. The chain employs TRBV6-1 and TRBJ2-1, with D possibly being TRBD2 (6 bases). CDR3 length equals 16 residues. The V end lost 2 bases, the J end lost 0 bases, and 11 bases lay between the germline ends. Per the germline V gene, CDR1 is MNHNS and CDR2 is SASEGT.

The J gene is TRBJ2-1, the V gene TRBV5-1, with TRBD2 matching 10 bases. The J call may be mistaken, given a closer DNA end match to TRBJ2-7. CDR3 length: 15 amino acids. Looked up from germline, CDR1 is SGHRS and CDR2 is YFSETQ. The CDR3 DNA reads TGCGCCAGCAGCTTTCTTGGACTAGCGGACAATGAGCAGTACTTC. Translating it yields CASSFLGLADNEQYF.